A single sample is the source of the 21 T cell receptor beta chains below, sequenced in a study of blood T cell repertoires in COVID-19. The protocol was immunoSEQ multiplex PCR, while the TCRdb copy is restricted to in-frame clones and leaves out a portion. The repertoire holds some 230,000 clones, with 82% as singletons. What was sequenced was PBMCs or T cells enriched from blood (not recorded which). These receptors came from a man aged 35 to 55 who had recovered from COVID-19.

A note on this clone: At one boundary the junction diverges from the germline segment, which might be a read error. The CDR3 protein is CAISEGPSPIF. The CDR3 bases are TGTGCCATCAGTGAGGGTCCTAGCCCCATCTTC. The chain recombines TRBV10-3 with TRBJ2-1; possibly TRBD2 for D (5 bases). Germline CDR1 ENHRY, CDR2 SYGVKD. There are 11 residues in the CDR3.

There are a few counts of this clone. The chain joins TRBV30 to TRBJ1-2; 9 positions match TRBD1. This CDR3 has 12 residues. V lost 5 bases, J lost 4 bases, and 2 bases stayed unmatched. The germline V gene has CDR1 GTSNPN and CDR2 SVGIG (reference sequence). CDR3 protein: CAWGTGPYGYTF. The CDR3 DNA follows: TGTGCCTGGGGGACAGGGCCCTATGGCTACACCTTC.

CDR3 coding DNA: TGTGCCAGCAGTCCGGGACAGATGGGTGGCTACACCATATATTTT. It yields the protein CASSPGQMGGYTIYF. V usage is TRBV6-5 and J usage is TRBJ1-3, with TRBD1 matching 7 bases. The length of the CDR3 is 15 residues. CDR1 is MNHEY, CDR2 SVGAGI, per germline. V gave up 5 bases and J gave up 8 bases; unmatched junction bases: 12.

The chain employs TRBV5-6 and TRBJ1-2; 7 nucleotides align to TRBD1. The CDR3 is 14 amino acids. J lost 2 bases, V lost 4 bases, and 5 bases had no gene match. Looked up from germline, CDR1 is SGHDT and CDR2 is YYEEEE. Here the CDR3 reads CASSATGRNYGYTF. In DNA form, the CDR3 reads TGTGCCAGCAGCGCGACAGGGAGGAACTATGGCTACACCTTC.

This clone was seen once. The gene calls are TRBV28 and TRBJ2-7, with 7 bases lining up with TRBD1. Per the germline V gene, CDR1 is MDHEN and CDR2 is SYDVKM. The CDR3 runs 14 residues. The V segment lost 6 bases and the J segment 2 bases; nucleotides outside the gene matches: 7. CDR3 sequence reads: CASSTTGVPYEQYF. The CDR3 coding sequence is TGTGCCAGCAGCACCACAGGGGTTCCCTACGAGCAGTACTTC.

The V call is TRBV6-4, the J call TRBJ1-4; tentatively, D is TRBD1 (5 bases). CDR1 MRHNA and CDR2 SNTAGT come from the germline V gene. There are 14 residues in the CDR3. Trimming removed 7 bases from V and 4 bases from J, with 13 bases in between. CDR3 coding DNA: TGTGCCAGCATTAAAGACAGCAATAATGAAAAACTGTTTTTT. This sequence encodes CASIKDSNNEKLFF.

The chain links TRBV27 to TRBJ1-1, with 7 bases fitting TRBD1. The V and J ends lost 3 bases and 6 bases, in that order; junction bases with no gene match: 4. CDR3 length: 13 amino acids. In germline, CDR1 is MNHEY, CDR2 SMNVEV (reference sequence). The chain's CDR3 is CASSFQGGAEAFF. The CDR3 nucleotides read TGTGCCAGCAGTTTCCAAGGGGGCGCTGAAGCTTTCTTT.

The gene calls are TRBV19 and TRBJ2-7, with a weak D call TRBD1 (6 bases). This CDR3 contains 13 residues. Germline assignment: CDR1 LNHDA and CDR2 SQIVND (reference sequence). Deletions cut 3 bases from V and 5 bases from J, with 11 bases between. The CDR3 nucleotides are TGTGCCAGTAGTATGTCCAGGGGCGACGAGCAGTACTTC. As protein: CASSMSRGDEQYF.

Only a few counts were recorded for this clone. The rearrangement links TRBV5-1 to TRBJ1-3; 8 nucleotides line up with TRBD1. This CDR3 spans 15 amino acids. The germline V gene has CDR1 SGHRS and CDR2 YFSETQ. The V segment lost 4 bases and the J segment 4 bases; nucleotides outside the gene matches: 7. The CDR3 sequence is CASSPDRAGGNTIYF. The CDR3 coding sequence is TGCGCCAGCAGCCCGGACAGGGCGGGAGGAAACACCATATATTTT.

The rearrangement links TRBV28 to TRBJ2-7; 7 nucleotides line up with TRBD2. This CDR3 contains 16 residues. Germline CDR1 is MDHEN and CDR2 is SYDVKM. After removal of 6 bases from V and 1 base from J, the junction contained 12 bases not matched to a gene. The CDR3 DNA reads as TGTGCCAGCAGCCCCGGGGAGGGGCCAGGGTCCTACGAGCAGTACTTC. Encoded protein: CASSPGEGPGSYEQYF.

This chain links TRBV19 with TRBJ2-3, with D possibly being TRBD2 (6 bases). Germline values: CDR1 LNHDA, CDR2 SQIVND (reference sequence). The CDR3 length is 13 residues. The germline V and J ends were trimmed by 5 bases and 3 bases, with 9 bases remaining between them. The CDR3 coding sequence is TGTGCCAGTAGTTTCCGGGAGACAGATACGCAGTATTTT. This translates into CASSFRETDTQYF.

The chain employs TRBV18 and TRBJ2-7, with 7 bases fitting TRBD1. In germline, CDR1 is KGHSH, CDR2 LQKENI. J lost 3 bases, V lost 6 bases, and 11 bases had no gene match. This CDR3 contains 15 residues. In DNA, the CDR3 is TGTGCCAGCTCTTTCTCACAGGGACAGATCTACGAGCAGTACTTC. Translation: CASSFSQGQIYEQYF.

The V and J genes are TRBV3-1 (or the pseudogene TRBV3-2) and TRBJ1-1; D is possibly TRBD1 (5 bases). This CDR3 region has 14 residues. CDR1 is LGHDT and CDR2 is YNNKEL in the germline V gene (reference sequence). V lost 5 bases to trimming and J lost 4 bases, with 14 bases between them. As DNA, the CDR3 is TGTGCCAGCAGCGACTTAGCGGGGGTCACTGAAGCTTTCTTT. Protein product: CASSDLAGVTEAFF.

The rearrangement uses TRBV28 and TRBJ1-2; D remains unclear. The CDR3 consists of 16 residues. Germline CDR1 reads MDHEN; CDR2 reads SYDVKM. Deletions cut 7 bases from V and 4 bases from J, with 22 bases between. Here the CDR3 reads CASTQPRLRRLYGYTF. The CDR3 coding sequence is TGTGCCAGCACCCAACCGAGGTTGAGGCGTCTCTATGGCTACACCTTC.

The chain uses TRBV6-4 and TRBJ2-1; 9 nucleotides agree with TRBD2. CDR3 length: 17 amino acids. The V and J ends lost 2 bases and 2 bases, in that order; junction bases with no gene match: 7. Germline values: CDR1 MRHNA, CDR2 SNTAGT. CDR3: CASSDRGGGGAYNEQFF. CDR3 DNA: TGTGCCAGCAGTGACAGGGGTGGCGGGGGGGCCTACAATGAGCAGTTCTTC.

The CDR3 nucleotides read TGTGCCAGCAGGAGAGGGACAGCTAATGAAAAACTGTTTTTT. Amino acid sequence: CASRRGTANEKLFF. The V gene is TRBV27, the J gene TRBJ1-4, with 7 bases aligning to TRBD1. The CDR3 contains 14 residues. Germline-derived CDR1 and CDR2 are MNHEY and SMNVEV (reference sequence). J gave up 3 bases and V 6 bases, and 4 bases lay outside the gene matches.

The rearrangement joins TRBV11-2 to TRBJ2-2; D is perhaps TRBD1 (6 bases). The CDR3 extends over 14 amino acids. The V end lost 5 bases, the J end lost 3 bases, and 10 bases lay between the germline ends. The germline CDR1 and CDR2 sequences are SGHAT and FQNNGV. CDR3 sequence (DNA): TGTGCCAGCAGCACAGGGACGGACACCGGGGAGCTGTTTTTT. This sequence encodes CASSTGTDTGELFF.

This chain connects TRBV6-5 to TRBJ1-1; no clear D. CDR3 size: 14 residues. Germline loops: CDR1 MNHEY, CDR2 SVGAGI. Trimming pared 2 bases from V and 9 bases from J, leaving 16 bases between. The CDR3 region is CASSYETGSYQAFF. The CDR3 region has the DNA TGTGCCAGCAGTTACGAGACGGGTTCGTACCAAGCTTTCTTT.

This clone was detected many times. This sequence joins TRBV11-2 and TRBJ1-5; a possible D gene is TRBD1 (5 bases). The length of the CDR3 is 17 residues. Looked up from germline, CDR1 is SGHAT and CDR2 is FQNNGV. V was pared by 5 bases and J by 1 base, with 18 bases between. The CDR3 loop reads CASSAGPEFGSNQPQHF. As DNA, the CDR3 is TGTGCCAGCAGCGCGGGACCGGAATTTGGGAGCAATCAGCCCCAGCATTTT.

Ten or more counts support this clone. The gene calls are TRBV10-3 and TRBJ2-7, with 9 bases aligning to TRBD1. The CDR3 loop spans 15 amino acids. Per germline, CDR1 ENHRY and CDR2 SYGVKD. The V gene end was trimmed by 4 bases and the J gene end by 1 base; junction bases not matched to a gene: 5. CDR3 in amino acids: CAISGTGALSYEQYF. The CDR3 DNA follows: TGTGCCATCAGTGGGACAGGGGCCCTTTCCTACGAGCAGTACTTC.

V is TRBV4-1 and J is TRBJ1-2; no definite D call. CDR1 and CDR2 (germline): MGHRA, YSYEKL. V was pared by 3 bases and J by 5 bases, with 13 bases between. The CDR3 totals 14 residues. The CDR3 protein is CASSQPLASYGYTF. CDR3 nucleotide sequence: TGCGCCAGCAGCCAGCCCTTAGCCAGTTATGGCTACACCTTC.